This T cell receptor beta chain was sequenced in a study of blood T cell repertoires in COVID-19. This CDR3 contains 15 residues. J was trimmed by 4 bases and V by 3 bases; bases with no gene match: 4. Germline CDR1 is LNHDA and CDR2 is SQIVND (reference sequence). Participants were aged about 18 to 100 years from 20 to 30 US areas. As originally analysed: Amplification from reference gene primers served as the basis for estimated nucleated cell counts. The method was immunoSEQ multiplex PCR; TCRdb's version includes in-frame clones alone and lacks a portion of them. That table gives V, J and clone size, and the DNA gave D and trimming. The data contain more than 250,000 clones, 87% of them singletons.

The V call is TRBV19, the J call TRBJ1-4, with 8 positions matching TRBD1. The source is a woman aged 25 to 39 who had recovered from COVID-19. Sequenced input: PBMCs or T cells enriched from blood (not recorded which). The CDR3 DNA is TGTGCCAGTAGTATCCGGACAGGGATTAATGAAAAACTGTTTTTT. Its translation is CASSIRTGINEKLFF.